These T cell receptor beta chains were read from a single sample in a study of beta chain features in type 1 diabetes. The method was immunoSEQ multiplex PCR; TCRdb's version includes in-frame clones alone and lacks a portion of them. The data show about 340,000 clones, about a tenth seen once. Sequenced: central memory CD4+ T cells from blood. These receptors all come from a man younger than 40 with type 1 diabetes. Both conserved end residues are part of each CDR3. The D gene is left open where the match is weak. Some rows mark clone size as missing; the rest say once, few, many or name a class of expanded clone.

>TRBV27|few|14|TRBJ1-6|.
TGTGCCAGCAGCCCGTCGGCAGTCTATTCACCCCTCCACTTT
CASSPSAVYSPLHF
>TRBV9|few|13|TRBJ2-5|.
TGTGCCAGCAGCGGCTCCCAGGAGGTCGTCCAGTACTTC
CASSGSQEVVQYF
>TRBV5-1|.|15|TRBJ2-4|.
TGCGCCAGCAGCTTTCTGGCAGGAGCCAAAAACATTCAGTACTTC
CASSFLAGAKNIQYF
>TRBV6-5|.|15|TRBJ2-3|.
TGTGCCAGCAGTTACCAGGGTAGTTATACAGATACGCAGTATTTT
CASSYQGSYTDTQYF
>TRBV9|.|17|TRBJ1-1|.
TGTGCCAGCAGCGTTCTCCACAGGGAGGGGCAGAACACTGAAGCTTTCTTT
CASSVLHREGQNTEAFF
>TRBV11-2|.|15|TRBJ1-4|.
TGTGCCAGCAGCGACGGAAAGGGGGTCCCTGAAAAACTGTTTTTT
CASSDGKGVPEKLFF
>TRBV5-1|.|14|TRBJ1-3|.
TGCGCCAGCAGCGAGCAAAGCTCTGGAAACACCATATATTTT
CASSEQSSGNTIYF
>TRBV14|many|15|TRBJ2-3|.
TGTGCCAGCAGCCACCGGGAGGGGGCCACAGATACGCAGTATTTT
CASSHREGATDTQYF
>TRBV7-2|.|13|TRBJ1-4|.
TGTGCCAGCAGCCCCACGCGGGGCCGAAAACTGTTTTTT
CASSPTRGRKLFF
>TRBV29-1|.|14|TRBJ1-3|.
TGCAGCGTTGGGGGACTCAACTCTGGAAACACCATATATTTT
CSVGGLNSGNTIYF
>TRBV11-2|few|15|TRBJ2-2|.
TGTGCCAGCAGCTTAGATTGGACAGTCACCGGGGAGCTGTTTTTT
CASSLDWTVTGELFF
>TRBV29-1|few|15|TRBJ2-4|.
TGCAGCGTTGTGGCGGGCAGAATAGCCAAAAACATTCAGTACTTC
CSVVAGRIAKNIQYF
>TRBV28|.|14|TRBJ2-3|.
TGTGCCAGTAAAGGGGGGGGCTCAAAAGATACGCAGTATTTT
CASKGGGSKDTQYF
>TRBV11-2|.|12|TRBJ1-2|.
TGTGCCAGCAGCGTCGGGGACTATGGCTACACCTTC
CASSVGDYGYTF
>TRBV27|many|15|TRBJ2-1|.
TGTGCCAGCAGTTTTAGGGCGGGGCGATACAATGAGCAGTTCTTC
CASSFRAGRYNEQFF
>TRBV23-1|.|14|TRBJ2-7|.
TGCGCCAGCTTCCATCAGCTTAGCTCCTACGAGCAGTACTTC
CASFHQLSSYEQYF
>TRBV7-2|.|11|TRBJ2-7|.
TGTGCCAGCGGTCTGATGTGGGAGCAGTACTTC
CASGLMWEQYF
>TRBV7-9|few|16|TRBJ2-2|.
TGTGCCAGCAGCCCCGACAGGTCGTCGAACACCGGGGAGCTGTTTTTT
CASSPDRSSNTGELFF
>TRBV2|.|13|TRBJ2-1|.
TGTGCCAGCAGCCAGGGGCCCCCCTATGAGCAGTTCTTC
CASSQGPPYEQFF
>TRBV5-1|.|13|TRBJ1-4|.
TGCGCCAGCAGCTTGGGAGGTGGTGAAAAACTGTTTTTT
CASSLGGGEKLFF
>TRBV7-9|few|16|TRBJ2-3|TRBD2
TGTGCCAGCAGCGCGGGACTAGCGGGAATCACAGATACGCAGTATTTT
CASSAGLAGITDTQYF
>TRBV6-1|once|15|TRBJ1-3|.
TGTGCCAGCAGTGACACATTACTCTCTGGAAACACCATATATTTT
CASSDTLLSGNTIYF
>TRBV6-6|many|14|TRBJ1-1|.
TGTGCCAGCAGGAGAAAACAAGCTAACACTGAAGCTTTCTTT
CASRRKQANTEAFF
>TRBV27|few|17|TRBJ2-3|TRBD2
TGTGCCAGCAGTCCCCCTTTAGCGGGGGGGCCGACAGATACGCAGTATTTT
CASSPPLAGGPTDTQYF
>TRBV7-2|.|17|TRBJ2-7|TRBD2
TGTGCCAGCAGCTTAGTCCCGGGACTAGCGGGGGCCTACGAGCAGTACTTC
CASSLVPGLAGAYEQYF
>TRBV7-9|few|15|TRBJ2-6|.
TGTGCCAGCAGCCTCAAGAAGCCAGGGGCCAACGTCCTGACTTTC
CASSLKKPGANVLTF
>TRBV30|few|13|TRBJ2-1|.
TGTGCCTGGAGTCGACAGCGGCCCAATGAGCAGTTCTTC
CAWSRQRPNEQFF
>TRBV11-2|.|13|TRBJ2-7|TRBD2
TGTGCCAGCAGCTTATCGACTAGCAACGAGCAGTACTTC
CASSLSTSNEQYF
>TRBV23-1|.|19|TRBJ1-6|.
TGCGCCAGCAGTCAATCGACTTTGTTTATGGGGAACCCTAATTCACCCCTCCACTTT
CASSQSTLFMGNPNSPLHF
>TRBV29-1|few|13|TRBJ1-1|.
TGCAGCGGGGGTCCGGGGGCCGGGACTGAAGCTTTCTTT
CSGGPGAGTEAFF
>TRBV7-6|.|16|TRBJ2-6|.
TGTGCCAGCAGCTCCCTTGGTATGGGGGCCCCAAACGTCCTGACTTTC
CASSSLGMGAPNVLTF
>TRBV7-2|few|15|TRBJ2-5|TRBD2
TGTGCCAGCAGCTTTCGGCGGGGGGCCGGGGAGACCCAGTACTTC
CASSFRRGAGETQYF